This TCR beta chain appears in the sequencing data of a study of blood T cell repertoires in COVID-19. TCRdb's copy holds only in-frame clones and misses some; the assay was immunoSEQ multiplex PCR. Here the sample spans 250,000 to 300,000 clones, about nine tenths being singletons. V gave up 4 bases and J gave up 0 bases, with 14 bases separating them. Germline-derived CDR1 and CDR2 are SGHRS and YFSETQ. CDR3 length: 16 residues. Individuals drawn from 20 to 25 US areas were about 18 to 100 years old. The sequencing input was PBMCs or T cells enriched from blood (not recorded which). This TCR came from a woman in her fifties or sixties who had recovered from COVID-19. The chain combines TRBV5-1 with TRBJ1-3; D perhaps matches TRBD1 (5 bases). The CDR3 nucleotides are TGCGCCAGCAGCGGGGCAGGGATCCCCTCTGGAAACACCATATATTTT. This codes for CASSGAGIPSGNTIYF.